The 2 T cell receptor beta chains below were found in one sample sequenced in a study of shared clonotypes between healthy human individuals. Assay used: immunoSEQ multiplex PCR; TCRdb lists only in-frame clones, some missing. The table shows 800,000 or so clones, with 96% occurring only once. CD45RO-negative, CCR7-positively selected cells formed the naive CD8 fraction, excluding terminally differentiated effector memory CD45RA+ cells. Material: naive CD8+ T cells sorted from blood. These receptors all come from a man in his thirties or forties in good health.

CDR3 region: CASIGHQTYEQYF. As DNA, the CDR3 is TGCGCCAGCATTGGGCACCAAACCTACGAGCAGTACTTC. The chain carries TRBV10-2 and TRBJ2-7; D gene uncertain. Germline V lookup: CDR1 WSHSY, CDR2 SAAADI. V lost 7 bases to trimming and J lost 2 bases, with 12 bases between them. CDR3 length: 13 residues.

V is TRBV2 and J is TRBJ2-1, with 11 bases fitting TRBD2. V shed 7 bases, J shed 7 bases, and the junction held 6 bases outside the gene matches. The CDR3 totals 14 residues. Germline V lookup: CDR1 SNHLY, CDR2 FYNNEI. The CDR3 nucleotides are TGTGCCAGCACGGCCCTAGCGGGAGGAAATGAGCAGTTCTTC. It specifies CASTALAGGNEQFF.